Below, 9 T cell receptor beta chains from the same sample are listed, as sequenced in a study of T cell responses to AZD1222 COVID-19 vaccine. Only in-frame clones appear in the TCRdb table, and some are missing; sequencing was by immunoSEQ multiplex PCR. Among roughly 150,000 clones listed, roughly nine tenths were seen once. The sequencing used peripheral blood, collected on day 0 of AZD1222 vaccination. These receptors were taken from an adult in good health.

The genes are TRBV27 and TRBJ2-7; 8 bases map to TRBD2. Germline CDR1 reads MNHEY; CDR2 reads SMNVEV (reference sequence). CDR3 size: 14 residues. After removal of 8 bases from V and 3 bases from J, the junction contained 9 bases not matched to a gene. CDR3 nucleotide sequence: TGTGCCAGCGGAAAGCGGGAGATCAGCTACGAGCAGTACTTC. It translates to CASGKREISYEQYF.

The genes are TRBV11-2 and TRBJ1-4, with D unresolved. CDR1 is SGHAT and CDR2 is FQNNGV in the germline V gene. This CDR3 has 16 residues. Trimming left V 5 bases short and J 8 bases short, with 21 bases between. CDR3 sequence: CASSPFSVNAGEKLFF. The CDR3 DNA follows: TGTGCCAGCAGCCCCTTTTCGGTGAACGCAGGAGAAAAACTGTTTTTT. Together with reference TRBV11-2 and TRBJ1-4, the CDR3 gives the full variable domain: EAGVAQSPRYKIIEKRQSVAFWCNPISGHATLYWYQQILGQGPKLLIQFQNNGVVDDSQLPKDRFSAERLKGVDSTLKIQPAKLEDSAVYLCASSPFSVNAGEKLFFGSGTQLSVL.

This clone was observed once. Here the CDR3 DNA reads TGTGCCACCAGTGATTTGCCGTCAGCGGGAGGGCTTGAGGAGACCCAGTACTTC. Protein sequence: CATSDLPSAGGLEETQYF. The chain employs TRBV24-1 and TRBJ2-5, with 10 positions matching TRBD2. This CDR3 spans 18 amino acids. Germline lookup yields CDR1 KGHDR and CDR2 SFDVKD. Unmatched junction bases numbered 11, after V lost 0 bases and J lost 5 bases.

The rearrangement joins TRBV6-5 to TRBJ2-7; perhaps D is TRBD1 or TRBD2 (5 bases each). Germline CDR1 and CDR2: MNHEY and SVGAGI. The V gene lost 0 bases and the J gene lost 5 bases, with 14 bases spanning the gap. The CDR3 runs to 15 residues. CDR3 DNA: TGTGCCAGCAGTTACTCACCTGGGGGAACCCACGAGCAGTACTTC. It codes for CASSYSPGGTHEQYF.

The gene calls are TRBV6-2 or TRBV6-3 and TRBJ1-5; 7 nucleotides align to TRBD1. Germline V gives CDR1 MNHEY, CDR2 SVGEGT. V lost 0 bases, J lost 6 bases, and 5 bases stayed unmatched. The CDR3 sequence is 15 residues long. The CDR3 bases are TGTGCCAGCAGTTACTCGACAGGGCTGACTCAGCCCCAGCATTTT. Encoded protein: CASSYSTGLTQPQHF.

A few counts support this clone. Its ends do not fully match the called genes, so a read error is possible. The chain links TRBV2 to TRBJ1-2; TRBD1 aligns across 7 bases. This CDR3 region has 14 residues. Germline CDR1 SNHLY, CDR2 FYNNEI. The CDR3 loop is CASSAGGLNYGYTF. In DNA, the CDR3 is TGTGCCAGTAGTGCAGGGGGATTAAACTATGGCTACACCTTC.

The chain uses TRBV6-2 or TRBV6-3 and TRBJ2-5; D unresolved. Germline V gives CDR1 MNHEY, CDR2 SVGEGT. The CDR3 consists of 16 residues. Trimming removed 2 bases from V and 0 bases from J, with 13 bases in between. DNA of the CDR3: TGTGCCAGCAGTTACGGCTTTGACAAATACCAAGAGACCCAGTACTTC. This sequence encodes CASSYGFDKYQETQYF.

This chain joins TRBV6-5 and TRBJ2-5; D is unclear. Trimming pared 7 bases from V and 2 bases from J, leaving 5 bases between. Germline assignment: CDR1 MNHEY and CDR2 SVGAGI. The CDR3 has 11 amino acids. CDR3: CASMAQETQYF. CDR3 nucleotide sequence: TGTGCCAGCATGGCTCAAGAGACCCAGTACTTC.

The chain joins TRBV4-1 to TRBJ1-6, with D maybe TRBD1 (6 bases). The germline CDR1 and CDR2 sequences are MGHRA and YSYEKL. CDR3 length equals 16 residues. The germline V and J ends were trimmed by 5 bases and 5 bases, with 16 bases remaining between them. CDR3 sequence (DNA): TGCGCCAGCAGCGAAATTGCGACAGGCCATAATTCACCCCTCCACTTT. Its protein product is CASSEIATGHNSPLHF.